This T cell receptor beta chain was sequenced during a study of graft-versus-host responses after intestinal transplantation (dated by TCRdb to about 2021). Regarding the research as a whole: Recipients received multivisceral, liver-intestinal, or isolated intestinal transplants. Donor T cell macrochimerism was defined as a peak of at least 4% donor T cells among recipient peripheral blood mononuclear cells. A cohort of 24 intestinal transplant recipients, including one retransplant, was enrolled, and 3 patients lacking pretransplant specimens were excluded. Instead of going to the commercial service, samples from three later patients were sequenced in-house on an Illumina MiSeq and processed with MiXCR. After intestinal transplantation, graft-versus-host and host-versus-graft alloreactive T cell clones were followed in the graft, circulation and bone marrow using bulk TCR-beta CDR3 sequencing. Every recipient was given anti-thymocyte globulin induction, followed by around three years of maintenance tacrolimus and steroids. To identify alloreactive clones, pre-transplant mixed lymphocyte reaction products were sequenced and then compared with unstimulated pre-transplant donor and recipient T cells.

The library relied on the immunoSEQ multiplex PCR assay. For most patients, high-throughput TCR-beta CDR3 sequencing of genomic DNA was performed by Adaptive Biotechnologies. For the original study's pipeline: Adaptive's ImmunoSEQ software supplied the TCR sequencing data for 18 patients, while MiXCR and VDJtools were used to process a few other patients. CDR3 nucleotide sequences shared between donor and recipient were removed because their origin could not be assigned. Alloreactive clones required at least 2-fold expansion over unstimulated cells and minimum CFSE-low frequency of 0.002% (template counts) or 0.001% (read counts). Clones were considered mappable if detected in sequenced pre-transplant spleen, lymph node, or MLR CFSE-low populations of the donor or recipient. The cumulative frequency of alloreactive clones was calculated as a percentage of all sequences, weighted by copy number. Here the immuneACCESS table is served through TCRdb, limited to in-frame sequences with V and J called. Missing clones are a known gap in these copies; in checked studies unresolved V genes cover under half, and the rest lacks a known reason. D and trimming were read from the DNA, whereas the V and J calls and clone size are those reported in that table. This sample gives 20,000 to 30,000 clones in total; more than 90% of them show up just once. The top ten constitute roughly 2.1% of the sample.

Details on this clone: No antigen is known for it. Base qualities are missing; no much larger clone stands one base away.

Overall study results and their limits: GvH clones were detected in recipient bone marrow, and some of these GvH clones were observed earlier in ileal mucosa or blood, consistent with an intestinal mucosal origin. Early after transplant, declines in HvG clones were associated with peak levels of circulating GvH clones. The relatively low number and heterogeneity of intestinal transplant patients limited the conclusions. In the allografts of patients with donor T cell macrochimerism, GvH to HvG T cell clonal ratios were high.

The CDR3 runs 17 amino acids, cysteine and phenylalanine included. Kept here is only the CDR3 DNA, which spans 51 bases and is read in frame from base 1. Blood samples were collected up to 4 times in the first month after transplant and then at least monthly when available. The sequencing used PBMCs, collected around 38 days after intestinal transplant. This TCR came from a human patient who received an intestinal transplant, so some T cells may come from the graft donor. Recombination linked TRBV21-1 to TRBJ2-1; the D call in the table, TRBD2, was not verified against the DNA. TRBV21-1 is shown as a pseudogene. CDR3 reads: CASSILLADYQYNEQFF. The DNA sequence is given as TGTGCCAGCAGCATACTCCTTGCGGACTATCAATACAATGAGCAGTTCTTC.